Given below is one TCR beta chain in context. Its matching antigen is unknown. The table came from immunoSEQ multiplex PCR; TCRdb's copy has only in-frame clones and leaves some out. Of about 85,000 clones listed, under 95% were seen once; the top ten hold around 7.6%. This specimen comes from a study of graft-versus-host responses after intestinal transplantation. The CDR3 is made up of 14 amino acids. Germline V gives CDR1 GTSNPN, CDR2 SVGIG (reference sequence). The germline V and J ends were trimmed by 4 bases and 0 bases, with 10 bases remaining between them. The source was unstimulated CD8+ T cells sorted from spleen or lymph node cells, collected before transplant. V usage is TRBV30 and J usage is TRBJ1-5; possibly TRBD1 for D (5 bases). The source of this sequence is a human donor who was the organ donor for an intestinal transplant. CDR3 nucleotide sequence: TGTGCCTGGAACGGGGGGAATAGCAATCAGCCCCAGCATTTT. It codes for CAWNGGNSNQPQHF. The full variable domain, rest sourced from reference TRBV30 and TRBJ1-5, is SQTIHQWPATLVQPVGSPLSLECTVEGTSNPNLYWYRQAAGRGLQLLFYSVGIGQISSEVPQNLSASRPQDRQFILSSKKLLLSDSGFYLCAWNGGNSNQPQHFGDGTRLSIL.